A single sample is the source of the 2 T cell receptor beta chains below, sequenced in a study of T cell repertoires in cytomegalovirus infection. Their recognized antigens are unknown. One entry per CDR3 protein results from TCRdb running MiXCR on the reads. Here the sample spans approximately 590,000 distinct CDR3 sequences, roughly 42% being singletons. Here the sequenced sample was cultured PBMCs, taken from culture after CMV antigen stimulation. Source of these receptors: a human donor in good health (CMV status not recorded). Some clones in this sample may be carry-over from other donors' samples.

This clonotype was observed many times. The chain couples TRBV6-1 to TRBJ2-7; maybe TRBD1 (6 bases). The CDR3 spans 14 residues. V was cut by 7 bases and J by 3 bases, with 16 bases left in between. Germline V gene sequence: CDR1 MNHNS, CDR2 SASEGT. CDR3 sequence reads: CASTEVGALYEQYF. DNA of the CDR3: TGTGCCAGCACCGAGGTGGGGGCCCTCTACGAGCAGTACTTC.

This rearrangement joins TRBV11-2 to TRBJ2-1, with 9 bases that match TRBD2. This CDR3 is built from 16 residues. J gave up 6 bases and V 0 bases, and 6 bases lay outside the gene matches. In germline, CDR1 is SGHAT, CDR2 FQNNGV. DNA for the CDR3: TGTGCCAGCAGCTTAGATTGGGGCGGGAGGGCCAATGAGCAGTTCTTC. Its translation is CASSLDWGGRANEQFF.